A single sample gave rise to the 8 T cell receptor beta chains below, sequenced in a study of blood T cell repertoires in COVID-19. Assay: immunoSEQ multiplex PCR; the TCRdb copy retains only in-frame clones and omits some. The sample has 250,000 to 300,000 clones, roughly 90% seen once. The sequenced sample was peripheral blood. Receptors originate from a woman between 25 and 40 years old with COVID-19, enrolled during active disease.

The rearrangement links TRBV11-3 to TRBJ2-2; no clear D. V was shortened by 1 base and J by 4 bases, with 10 bases between the two germline ends. CDR1 is SGHNT, CDR2 YENEEA, per germline. The length of the CDR3 is 15 residues. The CDR3 is CASSLGQASTGELFF. The CDR3 nucleotides are TGTGCCAGCAGCTTAGGGCAGGCAAGCACCGGGGAGCTGTTTTTT. Drawing the rest from reference TRBV11-3 and TRBJ2-2, the complete variable domain is EAGVVQSPRYKIIEKKQPVAFWCNPISGHNTLYWYLQNLGQGPELLIRYENEEAVDDSQLPKDRFSAERLKGVDSTLKIQPAELGDSAVYLCASSLGQASTGELFFGEGSRLTVL.

The chain couples TRBV5-1 to TRBJ1-2; 7 bases are shared with TRBD1. V lost 9 bases, J lost 1 base, and 6 bases stayed unmatched. From germline, CDR1 is SGHRS and CDR2 YFSETQ. CDR3 length equals 13 residues. The CDR3, as DNA: TGCGCCACCTCCGGGACAGATAACTATGGCTACACCTTC. Translation: CATSGTDNYGYTF.

Of note for this clone: This CDR3 is also generated by other DNA sequences in the sample. The chain has TRBV5-1 and TRBJ1-1; D remains ambiguous. Germline CDR1 is SGHRS and CDR2 is YFSETQ. The CDR3 length is 15 residues. The germline V and J ends were trimmed by 0 bases and 0 bases, with 9 bases remaining between them. The CDR3 sequence: CASSLAPGVNTEAFF. CDR3 nucleotides: TGCGCCAGCAGCTTGGCTCCGGGTGTGAACACTGAAGCTTTCTTT.

This rearrangement joins TRBV5-1 to TRBJ2-2; 12 bases agree with TRBD2. Germline CDR1 and CDR2: SGHRS and YFSETQ. V dropped 3 bases and J dropped 7; count of bases not matched to a gene: 4. This CDR3 region has 15 residues. Here the CDR3 DNA reads TGCGCCAGCAGCTCACTAGCGGGAGGTCTCGGGGAGCTGTTTTTT. Translating gives CASSSLAGGLGELFF.

V usage is TRBV28 and J usage is TRBJ2-7, with TRBD1 matching 8 bases. The V gene's germline CDR1 is MDHEN and CDR2 SYDVKM. V dropped 2 bases and J dropped 5; count of bases not matched to a gene: 5. The CDR3 length is 14 residues. In DNA, the CDR3 is TGTGCCAGCAGTTTAAACAGGGGGGACCACGAGCAGTACTTC. It is translated as CASSLNRGDHEQYF.

The chain combines TRBV28 with TRBJ2-3; maybe TRBD2 (5 bases). Trimming pared 7 bases from V and 4 bases from J, leaving 12 bases between. Germline V lookup: CDR1 MDHEN, CDR2 SYDVKM. The length of the CDR3 is 13 residues. The CDR3 protein is CASTARAPDTQYF. CDR3 DNA: TGTGCCAGCACTGCGAGGGCCCCAGATACGCAGTATTTT.

The chain employs TRBV11-2 and TRBJ2-7; tentatively, D is TRBD2 (5 bases). Per germline, CDR1 SGHAT and CDR2 FQNNGV. This CDR3 is 10 amino acids long. V was pared by 11 bases and J by 6 bases, with 11 bases between. The CDR3 reads CASGVGEQYF. In nucleotides, the CDR3 is TGTGCCTCCGGGGTCGGCGAGCAGTACTTC.

The V call is TRBV5-6, the J call TRBJ1-2; 7 bases match TRBD1. Trimming cost V 0 bases and J 4 bases; bases outside gene matches: 9. The germline V gene has CDR1 SGHDT and CDR2 YYEEEE. This CDR3 spans 16 amino acids. The CDR3 sequence is CASSLAKGQFGYGYTF. In nucleotides, the CDR3 is TGTGCCAGCAGCTTGGCCAAGGGACAGTTCGGCTATGGCTACACCTTC. The whole variable domain, filled in from reference TRBV5-6 and TRBJ1-2, reads DAGVTQSPTHLIKTRGQQVTLRCSPKSGHDTVSWYQQALGQGPQFIFQYYEEEERQRGNFPDRFSGHQFPNYSSELNVNALLLGDSALYLCASSLAKGQFGYGYTFGSGTRLTVV.